The text below deals with one T cell receptor (beta chain). TCRdb reprocessed the RT-PCR reads via MiXCR and lists one record per CDR3 protein. This repertoire shows about 680,000 distinct CDR3 sequences, 12% to 15% found once; its top ten account for 3.6%. The ends lost 6 bases at V and 0 bases at J; junction bases unmatched: 10. The CDR3 runs to 16 residues. Germline V gives CDR1 KGHSH, CDR2 LQKENI. The source material was memory CD4+ T cells from blood. The rearrangement links TRBV18 to TRBJ2-7; 8 nucleotides match TRBD2. The sequence was obtained from a female donor in good health, serving as a healthy control. CDR3 protein: CASSLEQAGASYEQYF. The CDR3 bases are TGTGCCAGCTCCCTAGAACAAGCGGGGGCCTCCTACGAGCAGTACTTC.